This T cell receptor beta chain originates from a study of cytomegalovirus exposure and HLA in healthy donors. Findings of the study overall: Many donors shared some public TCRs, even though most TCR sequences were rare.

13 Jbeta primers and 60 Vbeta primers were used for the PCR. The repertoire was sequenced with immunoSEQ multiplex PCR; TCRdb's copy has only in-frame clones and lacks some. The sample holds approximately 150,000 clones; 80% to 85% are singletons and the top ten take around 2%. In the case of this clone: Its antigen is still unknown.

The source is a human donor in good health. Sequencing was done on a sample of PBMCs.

This CDR3 is CASSESGQGSYGYTF. The CDR3 bases are TGCGCCAGCAGTGAGTCCGGACAGGGCTCCTATGGCTACACCTTC. The V gene is TRBV5-1, the J gene TRBJ1-2; 8 bases are a match to TRBD1. Germline V gene sequence: CDR1 SGHRS, CDR2 YFSETQ. V lost 5 bases to trimming and J lost 4 bases; unmatched junction nucleotides: 10. The CDR3 extends over 15 amino acids.